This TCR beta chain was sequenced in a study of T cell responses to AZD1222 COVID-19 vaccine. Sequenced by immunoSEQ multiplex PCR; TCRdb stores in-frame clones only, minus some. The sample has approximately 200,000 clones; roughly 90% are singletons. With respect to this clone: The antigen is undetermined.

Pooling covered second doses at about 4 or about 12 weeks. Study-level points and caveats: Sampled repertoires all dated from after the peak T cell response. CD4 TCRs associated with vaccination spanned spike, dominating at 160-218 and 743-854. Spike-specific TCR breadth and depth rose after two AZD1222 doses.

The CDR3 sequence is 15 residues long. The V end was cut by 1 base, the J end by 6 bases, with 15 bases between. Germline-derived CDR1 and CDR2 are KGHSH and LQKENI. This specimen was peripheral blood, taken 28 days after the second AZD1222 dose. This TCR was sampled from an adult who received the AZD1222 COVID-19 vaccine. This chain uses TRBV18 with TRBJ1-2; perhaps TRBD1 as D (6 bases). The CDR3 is CASSPQTGHSDGYTF. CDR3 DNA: TGTGCCAGCTCACCACAAACAGGGCATTCGGATGGCTACACCTTC.